The 10 T cell receptor beta chains below come from one sample, sequenced in a study of CD8+ T cells in alopecia areata (dated by TCRdb to 2016 to 2018). Library generation was performed with the immunoSEQ multiplex PCR assay. For TCR sequencing, RNA was extracted from every sample and reverse transcribed into cDNA to serve as template. In TCRdb, the immuneACCESS table is reduced to in-frame sequences with V and J assigned. These tables do not hold every clone; where another copy was compared, an unresolved V gene accounts for under half, and the others remain unexplained. This sample contains under 350,000 clones, none of which is a singleton. The ten largest account for 1.2% of the sample. Cells from pooled mouse cutaneous lymph nodes were stained for CD4, CD8alpha, NKG2D, NKG2ACE and other markers and then sorted on a BD Influx. The specimen sequenced was CD4+ T cells sorted from a lymph node. Receptor source: a C3H/HeJ mouse with alopecia areata. Regarding MHC type, mice of this strain are H2-k.

This clone was detected only a few times. The genes and germline here are from mouse. CDR3 region: CASRDRGKYEQYF. The sequenced CDR3 bases are TGTGCTAGCAGGGACAGGGGGAAATAT. The chain couples TRBV29 to TRBJ2-7, with 10 bases that match TRBD1. The DNA ends 4 residues before the CDR3 does, and the rest of the CDR3 is filled in from the germline J gene. Germline V gene lookup returns CDR1 MSHET and CDR2 SYDVDS. CDR3 size: 13 residues.

This clone has more than one count but fewer than ten. Gene labels here are mouse ones. The sequence runs out 4 residues before the end of the CDR3; the remainder is reconstructed from the germline J gene. This specimen includes other DNA sequences encoding the same CDR3. The chain is built from TRBV19 and TRBJ1-1, with D possibly matching TRBD1 (6 bases). This CDR3 comprises 12 residues. The germline V gene has CDR1 FNHDT and CDR2 SITEND (reference sequence). CDR3 in amino acids: CASSLQGTEVFF. The covered CDR3 bases are TGTGCCAGCAGTCTACAGGGAACA. Full variable domain (missing parts from reference TRBV19 and TRBJ1-1): GGIITQTPKFLIGQEGQKLTLKCQQNFNHDTMYWYRQDSGKGLRLIYYSITENDLQKGDLSEGYDASREKKSSFSLTVTSAQKNEMAVFLCASSLQGTEVFFGKGTRLTVV.

About this clone itself: Mouse germline and gene names are used. The CDR3 goes on 4 residues after the read ends, and that part is filled in from the germline J gene. The chain links TRBV13-1 to TRBJ1-1, with a possible D match to TRBD1 (6 bases). The CDR3 is 14 residues long. Per the germline V gene, CDR1 is NSHNY and CDR2 is SYGAGN. CDR3 DNA (partial): TGTGCCAGCAGTGATGGGGGGGGCGCTGGA. Protein: CASSDGGGAG. The whole CDR3 protein is CASSDGGGAGEVFF.

In its sample, this clone was seen a few times. Mouse gene names apply. The read gets to within 4 residues of the CDR3 end, and the germline J gene fills in the rest. This chain links TRBV19 with TRBJ2-7; 12 bases line up with TRBD1. Per the germline V gene, CDR1 is FNHDT and CDR2 is SITEND (reference sequence). CDR3 length: 15 residues. CDR3 DNA (partial): TGTGCCAGCAGTACTCCGGGACAGGGGGCCCAT. Translating it yields CASSTPGQGAH. The CDR3 in full is CASSTPGQGAHEQYF.

This clone was counted many times. Gene and germline names: mouse. The read finishes 4 residues shy of the CDR3 end, and the germline J gene is used to complete it. The chain couples TRBV17 to TRBJ1-2; 7 bases fit TRBD1. This CDR3 region has 12 residues. Per germline, CDR1 MNHDT and CDR2 YYDKIL. CDR3 residues: CASRTTGSDYTF. The sequenced CDR3 bases are TGTGCTAGCAGAACGACAGGGAGC.

This clone has only a few counts. Gene names follow the mouse nomenclature. Coverage ceases 4 residues before the CDR3 finishes, and the germline J gene fills in the end. V gene TRBV1 combines with J gene TRBJ2-3; tentative D call: TRBD1 (5 bases). V dropped 0 bases and J dropped 0 bases, with 10 bases sitting between them. The CDR3 extends over 16 amino acids. CDR1 NSQYPW and CDR2 LRSPGD come from the germline V gene (reference sequence). CDR3 loop: CTCSAESAGSAETLYF. The covered CDR3 bases are TGCACCTGCAGTGCAGAATCAGCAGGGAGTGCAGAA.

This clone showed up just a few times. Gene names refer to mouse genes. The read terminates 3 residues ahead of where the CDR3 ends, so the germline J gene completes it. V usage is TRBV13-1 and J usage is TRBJ1-6; a weak D match, TRBD1 (6 bases). TRBJ1-6 is an ORF; its function is uncertain. Germline loops: CDR1 NSHNY, CDR2 SYGAGN. Trimming removed 0 bases from V and 3 bases from J, with 7 bases in between. The CDR3 runs to 15 residues. The CDR3 here is CASSDDRDYNSPLYF. The sequenced CDR3 bases are TGTGCCAGCAGTGATGACAGGGACTATAATTCGCCC.

This clone was counted a few times. Gene labels here are mouse ones. Read data end 3 residues before the CDR3 end; the end is taken from the germline J gene. This sample also contains other DNA sequences that code for the same CDR3. The genes are TRBV13-1 and TRBJ1-6; D may be TRBD1 (5 bases). TRBJ1-6 is recorded as an ORF, its role being uncertain. CDR1 is NSHNY and CDR2 is SYGAGN in the germline V gene. Trimming cost V 1 base and J 0 bases, with 5 bases left between them. There are 15 residues in the CDR3. Incomplete CDR3 DNA: TGTGCCAGCAGTGATAGGGGTTCCTATAATTCGCCC. Protein sequence: CASSDRGSYNSP. The whole CDR3 sequence is CASSDRGSYNSPLYF.

In regard to this clone: Mouse names are used for the genes. Other DNA sequences in this sample translate to the same CDR3. The CDR3 DNA, read in part, is TGTGCCAGCAGCCAAGATCCTGGGGGGTCCTATGCT. Translation: CASSQDPGGSYA. The CDR3 as a whole reads CASSQDPGGSYAEQFF. The chain is built from TRBV5 and TRBJ2-1, with 8 bases fitting TRBD2. The DNA ends 4 residues before the CDR3 does, and the rest of the CDR3 is filled in from the germline J gene. The germline gives CDR1 LGHNA, CDR2 YNLKQL (reference sequence). This CDR3 region has 16 residues. The ends lost 0 bases at V and 3 bases at J; junction bases unmatched: 4.

About this clone: Gene names refer to mouse genes. The read is 4 residues too short to cover the CDR3 end, so that end is filled in from the germline J gene. The V call is TRBV13-1, the J call TRBJ1-2; D is ambiguous. V was shortened by 3 bases and J by 4 bases, with 7 bases between the two germline ends. The CDR3 sequence is 12 residues long. Germline loops: CDR1 NSHNY, CDR2 SYGAGN. CDR3 bases read: TGTGCCAGCAGTGGCCCCAGCTCC. It yields the protein CASSGPSS. From start to end, the CDR3 is CASSGPSSDYTF.